These T cell receptor beta chains were read from a single sample in a study of blood T cells in healthy people across ages. Each CDR3 protein is one row after TCRdb ran MiXCR on the 5' RACE reads. This sample carries roughly 1.9 million distinct CDR3 sequences, roughly two fifths of them seen once, and the ten largest clones take around 23%. Specimen: blood. Receptors originate from a human donor in good health. CDR3s include the opening cysteine and the closing phenylalanine or tryptophan. Fields, in order: CDR3 length, clone size, D gene, V gene, J gene, CDR3 DNA, CDR3 protein. A D gene is named only where the DNA matches it firmly. Size values are once, few and many counts, or a class for expanded clones, and some rows have none.

>14|few|-|TRBV7-9|TRBJ2-7
TGTGCCAGCAGCTCGGACCTTATTGCCTACGAGCAGTACTTC
CASSSDLIAYEQYF
>14|-|-|TRBV7-2|TRBJ2-7
TGTGCCAGCAGCTTAGCGGACAAACCCCCGCTACAGTACTTC
CASSLADKPPLQYF
>14|-|-|TRBV29-1|TRBJ1-2
TGCAGCGTTGAAGATAGAGACATGCTCTATGGCTACACCTTC
CSVEDRDMLYGYTF
>13|few|-|TRBV5-1|TRBJ1-2
TGCGCCAGCCGGGATAATTTTAACTATGGCTACACCTTC
CASRDNFNYGYTF
>12|-|-|TRBV28|TRBJ1-5
TGTGCCGGCAGAGGTAGTAATCAGCCCCAGCATTTT
CAGRGSNQPQHF
>13|-|-|TRBV5-1|TRBJ2-3
TGCGCCAGCAATCCAGGGTCATCCGATACGCAGTATTTT
CASNPGSSDTQYF
>15|few|TRBD1|TRBV4-2|TRBJ2-4
TGTGCCAGCAGCCCCCAGAAAGGGGGCCCGGACATTCAGTACTTC
CASSPQKGGPDIQYF
>15|-|TRBD1|TRBV7-2|TRBJ1-1
TGTGCCAGCAGCCCAGGACAGGGACGGAACACTGAAGCTTTCTTT
CASSPGQGRNTEAFF
>15|few|TRBD1|TRBV4-3|TRBJ1-5
TGCGCCAGCAGCCAAGATGCAGGGGGCAATCCGCCCCAGCATTTT
CASSQDAGGNPPQHF
>15|once|TRBD2|TRBV20-1|TRBJ2-1
TGCAGTGCGGAACCACCGGGGGGAATCTACAATGAGCAGTTCTTC
CSAEPPGGIYNEQFF
>19|-|TRBD1|TRBV7-6|TRBJ1-1
TGTGCCAGCAGCTTTCTTCTCCGGGACAGGGGACCATTGAACACTGAAGCTTTCTTT
CASSFLLRDRGPLNTEAFF
>13|many|TRBD1|TRBV10-3|TRBJ2-7
TGTGCCAGTTCTCGAGAGGACAGGGACGAGCAGTACTTC
CASSREDRDEQYF
>14|-|-|TRBV7-6|TRBJ2-7
TGTGCCAGCAGCCCTGGGCCTGACTACTACGAGCAGTACTTC
CASSPGPDYYEQYF